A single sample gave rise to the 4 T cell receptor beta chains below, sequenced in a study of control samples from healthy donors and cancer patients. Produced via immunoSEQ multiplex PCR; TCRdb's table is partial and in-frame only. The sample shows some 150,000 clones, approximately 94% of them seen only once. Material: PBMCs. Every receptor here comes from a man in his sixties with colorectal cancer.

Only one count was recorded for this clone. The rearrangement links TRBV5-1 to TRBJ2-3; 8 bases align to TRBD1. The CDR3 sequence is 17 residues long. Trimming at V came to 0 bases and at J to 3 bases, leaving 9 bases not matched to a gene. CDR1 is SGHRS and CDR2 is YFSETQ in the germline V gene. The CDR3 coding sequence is TGCGCCAGCAGCTTGGGGGTGCAGGGGGCTGTAACAGATACGCAGTATTTT. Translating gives CASSLGVQGAVTDTQYF.

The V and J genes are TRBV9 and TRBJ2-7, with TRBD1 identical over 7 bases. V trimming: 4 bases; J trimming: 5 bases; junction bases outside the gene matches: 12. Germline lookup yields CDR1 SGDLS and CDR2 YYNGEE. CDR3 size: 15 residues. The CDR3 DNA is TGTGCCAGCAGCTCAAGGACCCTCCAGGGGGACGAGCAGTACTTC. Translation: CASSSRTLQGDEQYF.

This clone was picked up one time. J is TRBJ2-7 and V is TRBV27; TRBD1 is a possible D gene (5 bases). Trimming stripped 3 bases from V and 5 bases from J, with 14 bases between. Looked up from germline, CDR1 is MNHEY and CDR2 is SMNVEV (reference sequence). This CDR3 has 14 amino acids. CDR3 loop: CASSLVPGKHEQYF. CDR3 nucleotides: TGTGCCAGCAGTTTGGTACCAGGGAAACACGAGCAGTACTTC.

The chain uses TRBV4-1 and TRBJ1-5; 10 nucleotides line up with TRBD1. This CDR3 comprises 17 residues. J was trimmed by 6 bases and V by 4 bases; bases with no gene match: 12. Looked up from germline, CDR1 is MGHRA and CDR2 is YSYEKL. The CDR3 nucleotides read TGCGCCAGCAGCCGCTCCCATGCCGGGACAGGGGCTCAGCCCCAGCATTTT. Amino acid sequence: CASSRSHAGTGAQPQHF.